Presented here are 15 T cell receptor beta chains from one specimen sequenced in a study of T cell changes during pregnancy in multiple sclerosis. Only in-frame clones appear in the TCRdb table, and some are missing; sequencing was by immunoSEQ multiplex PCR. The sample holds about 40,000 clones, around 90% seen once. Sample: CD4+ T cells from peripheral blood mononuclear cells, taken in the third trimester of pregnancy. These receptors were obtained from a female donor in good health, enrolled as a control in a pregnancy study.

The chain joins TRBV7-9 to TRBJ2-5; D uncertain. Germline-derived CDR1 and CDR2 are SEHNR and FQNEAQ (reference sequence). The CDR3 loop spans 15 amino acids. The V end lost 2 bases, the J end lost 1 base, and 11 bases lay between the germline ends. The DNA for the CDR3 is TGTGCCAGCAGCTTATGGGCAGAGTCCCAAGAGACCCAGTACTTC. Protein: CASSLWAESQETQYF.

This chain links TRBV2 with TRBJ1-2; maybe TRBD1 (5 bases). The ends were cut back, 6 bases at V and 8 bases at J, with 19 bases in the middle. Germline-derived CDR1 and CDR2 are SNHLY and FYNNEI. The CDR3 sequence is 14 residues long. The chain's CDR3 is CASSAQRQQGGYTF. Here the CDR3 DNA reads TGTGCCAGCAGCGCCCAAAGACAGCAGGGCGGCTACACCTTC.

V and J are TRBV11-3 and TRBJ2-7; D gene unclear. The germline V gene has CDR1 SGHNT and CDR2 YENEEA. This CDR3 has 13 residues. Deletions cut 1 base from V and 5 bases from J, with 9 bases between. The CDR3 sequence is CASSLAQADEQYF. The CDR3 nucleotides read TGTGCCAGCAGCTTAGCGCAGGCAGACGAGCAGTACTTC.

The chain is built from TRBV28 and TRBJ2-7; 7 nucleotides match TRBD1. The CDR3 contains 14 residues. CDR1 MDHEN and CDR2 SYDVKM come from the germline V gene. J lost 2 bases, V lost 4 bases, and 5 bases had no gene match. Here the CDR3 DNA reads TGTGCCAGCAGTTCCGGGACAGCTACCTACGAGCAGTACTTC. Its protein product is CASSSGTATYEQYF. The full variable domain, in which reference TRBV28 and TRBJ2-7 provide the parts outside the CDR3, is DVKVTQSSRYLVKRTGEKVFLECVQDMDHENMFWYRQDPGLGLRLIYFSYDVKMKEKGDIPEGYSVSREKKERFSLILESASTNQTSMYLCASSSGTATYEQYFGPGTRLTVT.

The chain links TRBV7-9 to TRBJ2-3, with D unclear. The CDR3 is 17 residues long. Trimming pared 6 bases from V and 0 bases from J, leaving 19 bases between. Germline CDR1 SEHNR, CDR2 FQNEAQ (reference sequence). The CDR3 DNA reads as TGTGCCAGCAGACCCCCCCGGAGATCGCCAAGCACAGATACGCAGTATTTT. Translated: CASRPPRRSPSTDTQYF.

This chain uses TRBV9 with TRBJ1-3; 7 bases agree with TRBD1. The CDR3 is 14 residues long. The V gene end was trimmed by 2 bases and the J gene end by 4 bases; junction bases not matched to a gene: 3. Germline CDR1 SGDLS, CDR2 YYNGEE. Here the CDR3 reads CASSVTGAGNTIYF. The CDR3 DNA reads TGTGCCAGCAGCGTTACAGGGGCGGGAAACACCATATATTTT.

The chain is built from TRBV2 and TRBJ1-5, with TRBD1 identical over 7 bases. The junction had 5 bases not matched to a gene; V was cut back by 6 bases and J by 3 bases. From germline, CDR1 is SNHLY and CDR2 FYNNEI. The CDR3 covers 14 residues. CDR3 nucleotide sequence: TGTGCCAGCAGCTTTAGGGGGCCCAATCAGCCCCAGCATTTT. This codes for CASSFRGPNQPQHF.

This chain connects TRBV7-6 to TRBJ2-1, with D maybe TRBD1 (6 bases). The CDR3 extends over 11 amino acids. V lost 5 bases, J lost 9 bases, and 8 bases lay in between. Germline CDR1 and CDR2: SGHVS and FNYEAQ. CDR3 nucleotide sequence: TGTGCCAGCAGCGCCAGGGGTGAGCAGTTCTTC. Its protein product is CASSARGEQFF.

V is TRBV11-3 and J is TRBJ2-1; 15 nucleotides agree with TRBD2. V gave up 1 base and J gave up 2 bases; unmatched junction bases: 3. The germline V gene encodes CDR1 SGHNT and CDR2 YENEEA. The CDR3 spans 18 residues. CDR3 sequence reads: CASSLAGTSGGTYNEQFF. The CDR3 DNA reads TGTGCCAGCAGCTTAGCGGGGACTAGCGGGGGGACCTACAATGAGCAGTTCTTC. Combining the CDR3 with reference TRBV11-3 and TRBJ2-1 gives the whole variable domain EAGVVQSPRYKIIEKKQPVAFWCNPISGHNTLYWYLQNLGQGPELLIRYENEEAVDDSQLPKDRFSAERLKGVDSTLKIQPAELGDSAVYLCASSLAGTSGGTYNEQFFGPGTRLTVL.

The gene calls are TRBV6-5 and TRBJ2-1, with 11 bases aligning to TRBD1. CDR3 length equals 14 residues. V shed 6 bases and J 8 bases; nucleotides not matched to a gene: 6. Germline values: CDR1 MNHEY, CDR2 SVGAGI. The DNA for the CDR3 is TGTGCCAGCAGAGGGACAGGGGGTCGCTATGAGCAGTTCTTC. It codes for CASRGTGGRYEQFF.

The chain combines TRBV4-1 with TRBJ2-7, with D hard to call. The CDR3 contains 13 residues. The germline V gene encodes CDR1 MGHRA and CDR2 YSYEKL. The V and J ends lost 0 bases and 6 bases respectively, with 9 bases between them. DNA for the CDR3: TGCGCCAGCAGCCAAGAAAGAGTTGGCGAGCAGTACTTC. This encodes CASSQERVGEQYF.

The V gene is TRBV5-4, the J gene TRBJ1-3; no firm D call. Per germline, CDR1 SGHNT and CDR2 YYREEE (reference sequence). Deletions cut 0 bases from V and 2 bases from J, with 6 bases between. The CDR3 spans 14 residues. The DNA of the CDR3 is TGTGCCAGCAGCTTGGGAGGAGCTGGAAACACCATATATTTT. Translated, it gives CASSLGGAGNTIYF.

The rearrangement joins TRBV4-3 to TRBJ2-7; 10 bases align to TRBD2. V shed 0 bases and J 3 bases; nucleotides not matched to a gene: 8. The CDR3 totals 17 residues. Germline-derived CDR1 and CDR2 are LGHNA and YSLEER. Written as DNA, the CDR3 is TGCGCCAGCAGCCAAGATTTAGGGTTAGCGGGAGGCTACGAGCAGTACTTC. Translated: CASSQDLGLAGGYEQYF.

The chain joins TRBV5-1 to TRBJ2-7, with 8 bases identical to TRBD1. Per germline, CDR1 SGHRS and CDR2 YFSETQ. The ends lost 4 bases at V and 6 bases at J; junction bases unmatched: 12. This CDR3 has 15 residues. In DNA form, the CDR3 reads TGCGCCAGCAGCCTAACCTCAGGGGGCCCGCTCGAGCAGTACTTC. Translation gives CASSLTSGGPLEQYF.

The chain uses TRBV9 and TRBJ2-1; D may be TRBD2 (5 bases). The CDR3 loop spans 16 amino acids. Deletions cut 0 bases from V and 2 bases from J, with 12 bases between. CDR1 is SGDLS and CDR2 is YYNGEE in the germline V gene. The CDR3 coding sequence is TGTGCCAGCAGCGTAGATGGGCTAGCACCCTACAATGAGCAGTTCTTC. This gives the protein CASSVDGLAPYNEQFF.